This is a list of T cell receptor beta chains from one sample in a study of T cell repertoires in cytomegalovirus infection. These receptors have no known antigen. TCRdb passed the reads through MiXCR, listing each CDR3 protein once. Of about 500,000 distinct CDR3 sequences listed, around a third are singletons. The sample here was cultured PBMCs, taken from culture after CMV antigen stimulation. The receptors come from a human donor in good health (CMV status not recorded). Some clones in this sample may be carry-over from other donors' samples. The CDR3 runs from the conserved cysteine through the conserved F or W. The order of the fields is V gene, J gene, CDR3 protein.

TRBV4-1	TRBJ2-7	CASSQTFPVLFEQYF
TRBV11-3	TRBJ2-4	CASSPGHLAKNIQYF
TRBV7-2	TRBJ2-5	CASSLWASGIVETQYF
TRBV18	TRBJ1-6	CASSSDFRSSYNSPLHF
TRBV12-3/TRBV12-4	TRBJ1-5	CASTGTIRQPQHF
TRBV6-2/TRBV6-3	TRBJ2-2	CASRNRNTGELFF
TRBV4-2	TRBJ2-5	CASSQVTGRETQYF
TRBV28	TRBJ1-5	CASTLGGVSNQPQHF
TRBV24-1	TRBJ1-2	CATSEPGLSYGYTF
TRBV15	TRBJ1-5	CATSRRVIEPQHF
TRBV6-2/TRBV6-3	TRBJ1-2	CASSRQDFQGPIYGYTF
TRBV29-1	TRBJ2-1	CSVNLNIRLAETSSYNEQFF
TRBV6-1	TRBJ1-2	CASSEGVGQANYGYTF
TRBV19	TRBJ2-7	CASSIEGYYEQYF
TRBV7-7	TRBJ2-5	CASSLVPGRQETQYF
TRBV6-2/TRBV6-3	TRBJ2-1	CASTPTSASEQFF
TRBV7-2	TRBJ2-1	CASSPRAGPLYNEQFF
TRBV28	TRBJ1-1	CASSSLGFSTFF
TRBV28	TRBJ2-6	CASIGAGQVSSGANVLTF
TRBV7-2	TRBJ2-5	CASSLVGTSGAKETQYF
TRBV20-1	TRBJ1-3	CSASEGSSGNTIYF
TRBV7-8	TRBJ1-4	CASSLEQGRISGLFF
TRBV6-6	TRBJ1-5	CASSSRGRDNQPQHF
TRBV7-2	TRBJ2-2	CASSPTSVTGELFF
TRBV12-3/TRBV12-4	TRBJ2-7	CASSPRRRANEQYF
TRBV12-3/TRBV12-4	TRBJ2-2	CASRGLAGSNTGELFF
TRBV28	TRBJ1-6	CASSPRQGRTSPLHF
TRBV20-1	TRBJ2-2	CSADLSGRDTGELFF
TRBV28	TRBJ2-3	CASSLSGNSDTQYF
TRBV7-2	TRBJ2-1	CASSQTGLAVYNEQFF